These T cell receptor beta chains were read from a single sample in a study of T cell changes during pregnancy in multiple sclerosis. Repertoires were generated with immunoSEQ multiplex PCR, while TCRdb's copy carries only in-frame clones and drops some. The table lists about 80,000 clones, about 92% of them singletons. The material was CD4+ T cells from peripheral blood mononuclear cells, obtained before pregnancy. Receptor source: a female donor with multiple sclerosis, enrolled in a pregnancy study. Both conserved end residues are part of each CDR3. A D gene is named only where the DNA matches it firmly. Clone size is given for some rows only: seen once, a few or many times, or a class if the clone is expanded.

CDR3aa: CASSPPWGGYNSPLHF
CDR3nt: TGTGCCAGCAGCCCCCCGTGGGGAGGCTATAATTCACCCCTCCACTTT
abundance: .
v_gene: TRBV5-8
j_gene: TRBJ1-6
d_gene: .

CDR3aa: CASSQGQGTVGYTF
CDR3nt: TGTGCCAGCAGCCAGGGACAGGGCACGGTCGGCTACACCTTC
abundance: .
v_gene: TRBV7-2
j_gene: TRBJ1-2
d_gene: TRBD1

CDR3aa: CASSPSDRGFFGEQFF
CDR3nt: TGTGCCAGCAGCCCCTCGGACAGGGGATTCTTCGGTGAGCAGTTCTTC
abundance: .
v_gene: TRBV11-1
j_gene: TRBJ2-1
d_gene: TRBD1

CDR3aa: CASRTDNSYEQYF
CDR3nt: TGTGCCAGCAGGACGGACAACTCCTACGAGCAGTACTTC
abundance: .
v_gene: TRBV6-6
j_gene: TRBJ2-7
d_gene: .

CDR3aa: CSISAGSGGYTF
CDR3nt: TGCAGCATATCGGCGGGGTCCGGGGGCTACACCTTC
abundance: once
v_gene: TRBV29-1
j_gene: TRBJ1-2
d_gene: .

CDR3aa: CASSLGGPSGYQETQYF
CDR3nt: TGTGCCAGCAGCTTGGGAGGGCCTAGCGGCTACCAAGAGACCCAGTACTTC
abundance: .
v_gene: TRBV5-4
j_gene: TRBJ2-5
d_gene: TRBD2

CDR3aa: CASSRDRGNQPQHF
CDR3nt: TGTGCCAGTAGTAGGGACAGGGGCAATCAGCCCCAGCATTTT
abundance: .
v_gene: TRBV19
j_gene: TRBJ1-5
d_gene: TRBD1

CDR3aa: CASSLISGNTIYF
CDR3nt: TGTGCCAGCTCACTAATCTCTGGAAACACCATATATTTT
abundance: .
v_gene: TRBV25-1
j_gene: TRBJ1-3
d_gene: .

CDR3aa: CASSATGGAYEKLFF
CDR3nt: TGTGCCAGCAGTGCCACAGGGGGCGCCTATGAAAAACTGTTTTTT
abundance: .
v_gene: TRBV6-1
j_gene: TRBJ1-4
d_gene: TRBD1

CDR3aa: CASSLKGLTGKTYEQYF
CDR3nt: TGCGCCAGCAGCTTAAAAGGGTTGACAGGAAAGACCTACGAGCAGTACTTC
abundance: once
v_gene: TRBV5-1
j_gene: TRBJ2-7
d_gene: .

CDR3aa: CASRLRTSGNYWKETQYF
CDR3nt: TGTGCCAGCAGGCTCCGGACTAGCGGGAACTATTGGAAAGAGACCCAGTACTTC
abundance: once
v_gene: TRBV2
j_gene: TRBJ2-5
d_gene: TRBD2

CDR3aa: CATSRDTGLGEKLFF
CDR3nt: TGTGCCACCAGCAGAGATACGGGACTAGGGGAAAAACTGTTTTTT
abundance: once
v_gene: TRBV15
j_gene: TRBJ1-4
d_gene: .

CDR3aa: CASSLAGKNRGYTF
CDR3nt: TGTGCCAGCAGCTTGGCAGGGAAGAATAGGGGCTACACCTTC
abundance: .
v_gene: TRBV5-4
j_gene: TRBJ1-2
d_gene: .

CDR3aa: CASSPQAGGRASYEQYF
CDR3nt: TGTGCCAGCAGCCCCCAAGCGGGCGGGAGGGCCTCGTACGAGCAGTACTTC
abundance: .
v_gene: TRBV11-1
j_gene: TRBJ2-7
d_gene: TRBD2

CDR3aa: CASSLVVSGAYEQYF
CDR3nt: TGTGCCAGCAGCTTGGTGGTATCGGGTGCCTACGAGCAGTACTTC
abundance: .
v_gene: TRBV7-2
j_gene: TRBJ2-7
d_gene: .

CDR3aa: CAIRDSGGFYGYTF
CDR3nt: TGTGCCATCAGGGACTCAGGGGGCTTCTATGGCTACACCTTC
abundance: .
v_gene: TRBV10-3
j_gene: TRBJ1-2
d_gene: TRBD1

CDR3aa: CASSLADASGGYEQYF
CDR3nt: TGTGCCAGCAGCTTAGCCGACGCGTCAGGGGGCTACGAGCAGTACTTC
abundance: .
v_gene: TRBV7-2
j_gene: TRBJ2-7
d_gene: TRBD1

CDR3aa: CASTPFIRTVSNQPQHF
CDR3nt: TGCGCCAGCACCCCCTTTATCCGGACAGTTTCCAATCAGCCCCAGCATTTT
abundance: .
v_gene: TRBV23-1
j_gene: TRBJ1-5
d_gene: .

CDR3aa: CASSLQMDTEAFF
CDR3nt: TGTGCCAGCAGCCTACAGATGGACACTGAAGCTTTCTTT
abundance: .
v_gene: TRBV7-9
j_gene: TRBJ1-1
d_gene: .

CDR3aa: CASSRQGSNTEAFF
CDR3nt: TGTGCCAGTAGCAGACAGGGATCGAACACTGAAGCTTTCTTT
abundance: .
v_gene: TRBV19
j_gene: TRBJ1-1
d_gene: TRBD1

CDR3aa: CASSFLAGGPTDTQYF
CDR3nt: TGTGCCAGCAGCTTTCTAGCGGGAGGGCCAACAGATACGCAGTATTTT
abundance: few
v_gene: TRBV5-8
j_gene: TRBJ2-3
d_gene: TRBD2

CDR3aa: CASSIERAGGGYTF
CDR3nt: TGTGCCAGTAGTATAGAGAGGGCTGGTGGTGGCTACACCTTC
abundance: .
v_gene: TRBV19
j_gene: TRBJ1-2
d_gene: .

CDR3aa: CASSVVAGGGHNEQFF
CDR3nt: TGTGCCAGCAGCGTAGTAGCGGGAGGGGGGCACAATGAGCAGTTCTTC
abundance: .
v_gene: TRBV9
j_gene: TRBJ2-1
d_gene: TRBD2

CDR3aa: CASSPGTGVYEQYF
CDR3nt: TGTGCCAGCAGTCCCGGGACAGGGGTTTACGAGCAGTACTTC
abundance: .
v_gene: TRBV27
j_gene: TRBJ2-7
d_gene: TRBD1

CDR3aa: CASSLLLPDRSGNTIYF
CDR3nt: TGTGCCAGCTCACTTCTTCTCCCGGACAGGTCTGGAAACACCATATATTTT
abundance: .
v_gene: TRBV18
j_gene: TRBJ1-3
d_gene: TRBD1

CDR3aa: CASSYTGSPEAFF
CDR3nt: TGTGCCAGCAGCTATACAGGGAGCCCTGAAGCTTTCTTT
abundance: .
v_gene: TRBV5-4
j_gene: TRBJ1-1
d_gene: .

CDR3aa: CASSLRSMAATRGNEQYF
CDR3nt: TGTGCCAGCAGTTTACGGTCCATGGCCGCTACAAGAGGGAACGAGCAGTACTTC
abundance: .
v_gene: TRBV27
j_gene: TRBJ2-7
d_gene: .

CDR3aa: CASSPGTGGLYGYTF
CDR3nt: TGCGCCAGCAGCCCAGGGACAGGAGGACTGTATGGCTACACCTTC
abundance: .
v_gene: TRBV5-1
j_gene: TRBJ1-2
d_gene: TRBD1

CDR3aa: CASSLSSRRDEQFF
CDR3nt: TGTGCCAGCAGTTTAAGTAGTAGGAGGGATGAGCAGTTCTTC
abundance: .
v_gene: TRBV27
j_gene: TRBJ2-1
d_gene: .

CDR3aa: CASSGTGGDYGYTF
CDR3nt: TGTGCCAGCAGTGGGACAGGAGGGGACTATGGCTACACCTTC
abundance: once
v_gene: TRBV6-1
j_gene: TRBJ1-2
d_gene: TRBD1

CDR3aa: CASSLHPGTGIYEQYF
CDR3nt: TGCGCCAGCAGCTTACATCCCGGGACAGGGATCTACGAGCAGTACTTC
abundance: once
v_gene: TRBV5-1
j_gene: TRBJ2-7
d_gene: TRBD1

CDR3aa: CASSLAQGRPQHF
CDR3nt: TGTGCCAGCAGCTTAGCCCAGGGAAGGCCCCAGCATTTT
abundance: .
v_gene: TRBV7-2
j_gene: TRBJ1-5
d_gene: .

CDR3aa: CASSLGQGAGNTIYF
CDR3nt: TGCGCCAGCAGCTTGGGACAGGGAGCTGGAAACACCATATATTTT
abundance: .
v_gene: TRBV5-1
j_gene: TRBJ1-3
d_gene: TRBD1

CDR3aa: CASSPGVGAGELFF
CDR3nt: TGTGCCAGCTCACCCGGGGTTGGAGCCGGGGAGCTGTTTTTT
abundance: .
v_gene: TRBV18
j_gene: TRBJ2-2
d_gene: .

CDR3aa: CATSRDSIANEQFF
CDR3nt: TGTGCCACCAGCAGAGATTCTATAGCGAATGAGCAGTTCTTC
abundance: once
v_gene: TRBV15
j_gene: TRBJ2-1
d_gene: .

CDR3aa: CASSPGTGKRETQYF
CDR3nt: TGTGCCAGCAGCCCTGGGACAGGGAAGAGAGAGACCCAGTACTTC
abundance: .
v_gene: TRBV7-7
j_gene: TRBJ2-5
d_gene: TRBD1

CDR3aa: CASSRAGELFF
CDR3nt: TGTGCCAGCTCTCGGGCCGGGGAGCTGTTTTTT
abundance: .
v_gene: TRBV18
j_gene: TRBJ2-2
d_gene: .

CDR3aa: CASSYPTRDRDGAYGYTF
CDR3nt: TGTGCCAGCAGTTATCCTACCCGGGACAGGGACGGGGCCTATGGCTACACCTTC
abundance: .
v_gene: TRBV11-2
j_gene: TRBJ1-2
d_gene: TRBD1

CDR3aa: CASSLGSTGNIQYF
CDR3nt: TGTGCCAGCAGCTTAGGTTCAACGGGAAACATTCAGTACTTC
abundance: .
v_gene: TRBV7-9
j_gene: TRBJ2-4
d_gene: .

CDR3aa: CASSGGGLAGTDTQYF
CDR3nt: TGCGCCAGCAGCGGGGGCGGACTAGCGGGTACAGATACGCAGTATTTT
abundance: .
v_gene: TRBV5-1
j_gene: TRBJ2-3
d_gene: TRBD2

CDR3aa: CASSFRGTGEQYF
CDR3nt: TGTGCCAGCAGCTTTCGGGGAACTGGCGAGCAGTACTTC
abundance: .
v_gene: TRBV11-2
j_gene: TRBJ2-7
d_gene: .

CDR3aa: CASSRQGANTGELFF
CDR3nt: TGTGCCAGCAGCCGACAGGGGGCCAACACCGGGGAGCTGTTTTTT
abundance: .
v_gene: TRBV7-2
j_gene: TRBJ2-2
d_gene: TRBD1

CDR3aa: CASSHTAGVYTEAFF
CDR3nt: TGTGCCAGCAGCCATACGGCAGGGGTGTACACTGAAGCTTTCTTT
abundance: .
v_gene: TRBV14
j_gene: TRBJ1-1
d_gene: .

CDR3aa: CASSDISGHPLHF
CDR3nt: TGTGCCAGCAGCGACATCTCGGGACACCCACTACACTTC
abundance: .
v_gene: TRBV9
j_gene: TRBJ2-7
d_gene: .

CDR3aa: CASQKGQDRNQPQHF
CDR3nt: TGTGCCAGCCAAAAGGGACAGGACAGAAATCAGCCCCAGCATTTT
abundance: .
v_gene: TRBV19
j_gene: TRBJ1-5
d_gene: TRBD1

CDR3aa: CASSWPGQGSGYTF
CDR3nt: TGTGCCAGCAGCTGGCCGGGACAGGGGTCTGGCTACACCTTC
abundance: .
v_gene: TRBV5-6
j_gene: TRBJ1-2
d_gene: TRBD1

CDR3aa: CAWSRQGNTEAFF
CDR3nt: TGTGCCTGGAGTCGACAGGGAAACACTGAAGCTTTCTTT
abundance: .
v_gene: TRBV30
j_gene: TRBJ1-1
d_gene: TRBD1

CDR3aa: CASSKDRDGGYTF
CDR3nt: TGTGCCAGTAGCAAGGACAGGGACGGTGGCTACACCTTC
abundance: .
v_gene: TRBV19
j_gene: TRBJ1-2
d_gene: TRBD1

CDR3aa: CASSLGGLGNQPQHF
CDR3nt: TGTGCCAGCAGTTTAGGGGGCCTGGGCAATCAGCCCCAGCATTTT
abundance: .
v_gene: TRBV28
j_gene: TRBJ1-5
d_gene: .

CDR3aa: CVGVKWQYF
CDR3nt: TGTGTAGGGGTGAAATGGCAGTATTTT
abundance: .
v_gene: TRBV6-4
j_gene: TRBJ2-3
d_gene: .

CDR3aa: CAWSSGLGMYNEQFF
CDR3nt: TGTGCCTGGAGTTCCGGACTAGGCATGTACAATGAGCAGTTCTTC
abundance: few
v_gene: TRBV30
j_gene: TRBJ2-1
d_gene: TRBD2

CDR3aa: CAWSAGGYTF
CDR3nt: TGTGCCTGGAGTGCGGGTGGCTACACCTTC
abundance: few
v_gene: TRBV30
j_gene: TRBJ1-2
d_gene: .

CDR3aa: CASRIGDSTNYGYTF
CDR3nt: TGCGCCAGCAGGATAGGGGACAGTACTAACTATGGCTACACCTTC
abundance: few
v_gene: TRBV5-1
j_gene: TRBJ1-2
d_gene: TRBD1

CDR3aa: CATSRVLFGDEQFF
CDR3nt: TGTGCCACCAGCAGAGTCTTATTCGGGGATGAGCAGTTCTTC
abundance: once
v_gene: TRBV15
j_gene: TRBJ2-1
d_gene: .

CDR3aa: CAWRNRDRGIRVPGELFF
CDR3nt: TGTGCCTGGAGGAACCGGGACAGGGGGATTCGTGTACCCGGGGAGCTGTTTTTT
abundance: .
v_gene: TRBV30
j_gene: TRBJ2-2
d_gene: TRBD1

CDR3aa: CASSLGTSVQETQYF
CDR3nt: TGTGCCAGCAGCTTAGGGACTAGCGTGCAAGAGACCCAGTACTTC
abundance: once
v_gene: TRBV7-6
j_gene: TRBJ2-5
d_gene: TRBD2

CDR3aa: CSVSTSGSYEQYF
CDR3nt: TGCAGCGTGTCGACTAGCGGGAGCTACGAGCAGTACTTC
abundance: .
v_gene: TRBV29-1
j_gene: TRBJ2-7
d_gene: TRBD2